Listed below are T cell receptor beta chains from one sample, sequenced in a study of T cells in Graves' hyperthyroidism and ophthalmopathy. TCRdb fed the multiplex PCR reads into MiXCR, producing one record per CDR3 protein. Here the sample spans 450,000 to 650,000 distinct CDR3 sequences, 17% being singletons. The source material was blood. The receptors come from a woman aged 18-29 years with Graves' ophthalmopathy. Each CDR3 is given without its conserved first and last residue. The size field is filled for only some rows; it gives once, few, many or a size class.

size: many
J: TRBJ2-1
V: TRBV24-1
CDR3: ATSGPGLIGDEQF

size: many
J: TRBJ1-1
V: TRBV6-1
CDR3: ASRRNTEAF

size: few
J: TRBJ2-2
V: TRBV27
CDR3: ASSSPLPQGIVGELF

size: many
J: TRBJ1-5
V: TRBV30
CDR3: ACNRGGGQPQH

size: few
J: TRBJ1-2
V: TRBV6-6
CDR3: ASSYSPRRDGYT

size: many
J: TRBJ2-3
V: TRBV5-1
CDR3: ASSLATQGADTQY

size: many
J: TRBJ1-1
V: TRBV5-1
CDR3: ASSVNRNTEAF

size: NA
J: TRBJ2-3
V: TRBV6-2/TRBV6-3
CDR3: ASSPIDSTDTQY

size: few
J: TRBJ2-1
V: TRBV5-1
CDR3: ASNLEGAVEQF

size: NA
J: TRBJ2-1
V: TRBV6-1
CDR3: ASSLAGGFSYNEQF

size: many
J: TRBJ2-1
V: TRBV28
CDR3: ASSSTGTYNEQF

size: many
J: TRBJ2-1
V: TRBV7-9
CDR3: ASSPRTSGSLNEQF

size: many
J: TRBJ2-7
V: TRBV27
CDR3: ASSLLTSGLPFEQY

size: many
J: TRBJ1-6
V: TRBV20-1
CDR3: SARAGGGGSPLH

size: NA
J: TRBJ2-2
V: TRBV28
CDR3: ASSQQRGLAGATGELF

size: many
J: TRBJ1-1
V: TRBV27
CDR3: ASSMYRNTEAF

size: NA
J: TRBJ2-3
V: TRBV11-2
CDR3: ASSLTAGRHTQY

size: few
J: TRBJ2-7
V: TRBV25-1
CDR3: ASSGGTGLSYEQY

size: many
J: TRBJ2-7
V: TRBV20-1
CDR3: SGRGREVEQY

size: many
J: TRBJ2-3
V: TRBV3-1
CDR3: ASSSGGAGDYTDTQY

size: few
J: TRBJ1-1
V: TRBV5-6
CDR3: ASSLITGLNTEAF

size: NA
J: TRBJ1-2
V: TRBV6-2/TRBV6-3
CDR3: ASIGLPYRDGYT

size: many
J: TRBJ1-5
V: TRBV2
CDR3: ASTPPGGTVNLPQH

size: NA
J: TRBJ2-7
V: TRBV19
CDR3: ASSLGQGLSYEQY

size: many
J: TRBJ1-5
V: TRBV5-1
CDR3: ASSLGRGQPQH

size: many
J: TRBJ2-5
V: TRBV29-1
CDR3: SVGPRGGLLN

size: few
J: TRBJ2-1
V: TRBV29-1
CDR3: SVPGTVFYNEQF

size: NA
J: TRBJ2-1
V: TRBV12-3/TRBV12-4
CDR3: ASSGVSEQF

size: many
J: TRBJ2-7
V: TRBV28
CDR3: ASSPRRGNYEQY

size: NA
J: TRBJ1-2
V: TRBV20-1
CDR3: SANQRKTFKSNYGYT

size: many
J: TRBJ1-3
V: TRBV30
CDR3: AWSVTDSGNTIY

size: NA
J: TRBJ1-2
V: TRBV24-1
CDR3: ATSETGTAYGYT

size: many
J: TRBJ2-7
V: TRBV20-1
CDR3: SARANRDRTYEQY

size: NA
J: TRBJ2-1
V: TRBV20-1
CDR3: SATPLELTYNEQF

size: NA
J: TRBJ1-2
V: TRBV7-3
CDR3: TSSAGGNYGYT

size: few
J: TRBJ2-1
V: TRBV28
CDR3: ASSYSSAGQDEQF

size: many
J: TRBJ1-1
V: TRBV5-1
CDR3: ASSRRGALATEAF

size: NA
J: TRBJ1-2
V: TRBV7-9
CDR3: ASSLDKANYGYT

size: many
J: TRBJ2-7
V: TRBV7-2
CDR3: ASSPPPRTGTPDSYEQY

size: NA
J: TRBJ1-5
V: TRBV20-1
CDR3: SARDGLTYQPQH

size: many
J: TRBJ1-6
V: TRBV20-1
CDR3: SARSGTVNSPLH

size: many
J: TRBJ2-7
V: TRBV28
CDR3: ASSSKIQGSYEQY

size: few
J: TRBJ2-2
V: TRBV13
CDR3: ATRKVTATGELF

size: many
J: TRBJ2-1
V: TRBV9
CDR3: ASSVGTTDNEQF

size: many
J: TRBJ2-3
V: TRBV13
CDR3: ASSLERRGTSTDTQY

size: many
J: TRBJ1-1
V: TRBV30
CDR3: AWRGGREVNTEAF

size: NA
J: TRBJ2-5
V: TRBV9
CDR3: ASSLTDSPMGTQY

size: NA
J: TRBJ1-4
V: TRBV27
CDR3: ASSKGLLGEKLF

size: NA
J: TRBJ2-7
V: TRBV6-2/TRBV6-3
CDR3: ASSYSGNYEQY

size: many
J: TRBJ2-4
V: TRBV20-1
CDR3: SAARRAPQNIQY

size: few
J: TRBJ1-1
V: TRBV20-1
CDR3: SARGGQRYTEAF

size: many
J: TRBJ2-5
V: TRBV27
CDR3: ASRRGLAGGPETQY

size: NA
J: TRBJ1-2
V: TRBV18
CDR3: ASSPEDSLYYGYT